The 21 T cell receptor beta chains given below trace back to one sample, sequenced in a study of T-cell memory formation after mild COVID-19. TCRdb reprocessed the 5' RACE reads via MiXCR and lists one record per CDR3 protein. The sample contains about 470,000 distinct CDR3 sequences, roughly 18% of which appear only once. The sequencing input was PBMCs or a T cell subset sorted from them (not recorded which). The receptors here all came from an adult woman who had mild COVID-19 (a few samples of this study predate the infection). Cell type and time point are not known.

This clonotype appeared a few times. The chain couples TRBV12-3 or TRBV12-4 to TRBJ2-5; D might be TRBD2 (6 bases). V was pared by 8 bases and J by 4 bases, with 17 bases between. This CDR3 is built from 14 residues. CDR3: CASSEGTPVETQYF. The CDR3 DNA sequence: TGTGCCAGCTCCGAGGGGACTCCCGTAGAGACCCAGTACTTC.

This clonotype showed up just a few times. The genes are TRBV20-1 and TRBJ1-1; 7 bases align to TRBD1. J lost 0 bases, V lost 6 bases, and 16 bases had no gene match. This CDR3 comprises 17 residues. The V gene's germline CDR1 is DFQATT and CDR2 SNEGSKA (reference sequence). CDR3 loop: CSAKLQGRGFLNTEAFF. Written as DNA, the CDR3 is TGCAGTGCCAAACTACAGGGGAGGGGATTCTTGAACACTGAAGCTTTCTTT.

The CDR3 loop is CASSPSGLAGWSYNEQFF. The CDR3 DNA is TGTGCCAGCAGCCCATCCGGACTAGCGGGGTGGTCCTACAATGAGCAGTTCTTC. The gene calls are TRBV3-1 and TRBJ2-1; 12 bases line up with TRBD2. The CDR3 spans 18 residues. With 4 bases clipped from V and 1 base from J, the junction kept 8 bases outside the gene matches. Germline V lookup: CDR1 LGHDT, CDR2 YNNKEL (reference sequence).

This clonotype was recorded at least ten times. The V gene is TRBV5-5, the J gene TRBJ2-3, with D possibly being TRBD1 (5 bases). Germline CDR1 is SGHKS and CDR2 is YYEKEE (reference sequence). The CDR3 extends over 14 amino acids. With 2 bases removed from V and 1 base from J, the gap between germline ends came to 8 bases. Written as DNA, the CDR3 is TGTGCCAGCAGCTTACAACAGGGCACAGATACGCAGTATTTT. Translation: CASSLQQGTDTQYF.

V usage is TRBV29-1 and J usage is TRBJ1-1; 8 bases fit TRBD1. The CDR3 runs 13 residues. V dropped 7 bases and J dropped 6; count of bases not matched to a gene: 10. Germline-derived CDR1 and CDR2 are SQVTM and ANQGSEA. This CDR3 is CSAGTGTGSEAFF. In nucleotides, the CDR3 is TGCAGCGCTGGGACAGGTACTGGGTCTGAAGCTTTCTTT.

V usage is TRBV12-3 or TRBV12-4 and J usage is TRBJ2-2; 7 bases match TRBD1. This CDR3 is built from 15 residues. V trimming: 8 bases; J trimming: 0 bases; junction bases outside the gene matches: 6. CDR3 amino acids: CASRFGQANTGELFF. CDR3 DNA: TGTGCCAGCCGCTTCGGACAGGCGAACACCGGGGAGCTGTTTTTT.

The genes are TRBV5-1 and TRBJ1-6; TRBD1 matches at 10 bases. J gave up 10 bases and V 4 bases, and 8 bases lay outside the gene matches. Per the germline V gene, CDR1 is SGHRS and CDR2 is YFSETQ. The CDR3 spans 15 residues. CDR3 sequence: CASSPAGTGDSPLHF. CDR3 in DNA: TGCGCCAGCAGCCCTGCCGGGACAGGGGACTCACCCCTCCACTTT. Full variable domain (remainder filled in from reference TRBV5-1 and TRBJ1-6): KAGVTQTPRYLIKTRGQQVTLSCSPISGHRSVSWYQQTPGQGLQFLFEYFSETQRNKGNFPGRFSGRQFSNSRSEMNVSTLELGDSALYLCASSPAGTGDSPLHFGNGTRLTVT.

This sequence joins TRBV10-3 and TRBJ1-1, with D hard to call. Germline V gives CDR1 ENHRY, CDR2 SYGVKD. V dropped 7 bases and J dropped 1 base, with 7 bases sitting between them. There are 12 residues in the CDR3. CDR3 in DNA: TGTGCCATCAAGTTGGAGAACACTGAAGCTTTCTTT. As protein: CAIKLENTEAFF.

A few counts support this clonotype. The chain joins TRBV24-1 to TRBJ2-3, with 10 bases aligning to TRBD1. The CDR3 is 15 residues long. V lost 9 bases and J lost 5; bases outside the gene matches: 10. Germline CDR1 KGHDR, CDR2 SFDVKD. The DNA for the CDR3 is TGTGCCACCTCACTTTCCGGACAGGGGGAAGATACGCAGTATTTT. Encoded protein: CATSLSGQGEDTQYF.

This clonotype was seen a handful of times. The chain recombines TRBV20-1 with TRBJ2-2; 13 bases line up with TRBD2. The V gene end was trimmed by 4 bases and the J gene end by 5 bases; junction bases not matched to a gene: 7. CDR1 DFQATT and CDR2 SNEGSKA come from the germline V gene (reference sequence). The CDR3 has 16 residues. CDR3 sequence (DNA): TGCAGTGCTACCGGACTAGCGGGAGAGGGAACCGGGGAGCTGTTTTTT. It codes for CSATGLAGEGTGELFF.

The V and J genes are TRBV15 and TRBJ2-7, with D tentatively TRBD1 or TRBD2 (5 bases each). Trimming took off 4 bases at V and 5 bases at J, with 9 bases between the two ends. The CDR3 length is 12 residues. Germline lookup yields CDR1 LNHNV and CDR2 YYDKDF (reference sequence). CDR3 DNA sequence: TGTGCCACCAGCACAGGGACCCACGAGCAGTACTTC. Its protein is CATSTGTHEQYF. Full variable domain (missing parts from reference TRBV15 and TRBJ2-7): DAMVIQNPRYQVTQFGKPVTLSCSQTLNHNVMYWYQQKSSQAPKLLFHYYDKDFNNEADTPDNFQSRRPNTSFCFLDIRSPGLGDTAMYLCATSTGTHEQYFGPGTRLTVT.

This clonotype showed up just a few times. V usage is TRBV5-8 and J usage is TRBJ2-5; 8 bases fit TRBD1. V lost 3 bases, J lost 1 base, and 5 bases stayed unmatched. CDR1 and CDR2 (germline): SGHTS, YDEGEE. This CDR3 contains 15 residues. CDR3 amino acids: CASSSLGTGQETQYF. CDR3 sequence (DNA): TGTGCCAGCAGCTCGTTAGGGACAGGCCAAGAGACCCAGTACTTC.

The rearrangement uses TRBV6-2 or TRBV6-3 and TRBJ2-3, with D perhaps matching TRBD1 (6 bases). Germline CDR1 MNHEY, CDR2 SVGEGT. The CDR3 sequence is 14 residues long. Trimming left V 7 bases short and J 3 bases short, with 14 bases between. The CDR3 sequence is CASTDRQVTDTQYF. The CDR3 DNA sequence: TGTGCCAGCACAGATCGACAGGTTACAGATACGCAGTATTTT.

CDR3 sequence reads: CASEGVNYGYTF. DNA of the CDR3: TGTGCCAGCGAAGGAGTTAACTATGGCTACACCTTC. This chain connects TRBV6-6 to TRBJ1-2; D ambiguous. This CDR3 comprises 12 residues. The V gene's germline CDR1 is MNHNY and CDR2 SVGAGI (reference sequence). The V end was cut by 8 bases, the J end by 1 base, with 8 bases between.

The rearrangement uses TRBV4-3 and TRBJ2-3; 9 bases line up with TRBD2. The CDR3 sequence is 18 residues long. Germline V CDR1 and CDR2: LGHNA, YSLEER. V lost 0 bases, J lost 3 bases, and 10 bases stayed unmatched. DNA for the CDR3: TGCGCCAGCAGCCAAGAACCGGGACTAGCTTCGGGTACAGATACGCAGTATTTT. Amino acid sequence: CASSQEPGLASGTDTQYF.

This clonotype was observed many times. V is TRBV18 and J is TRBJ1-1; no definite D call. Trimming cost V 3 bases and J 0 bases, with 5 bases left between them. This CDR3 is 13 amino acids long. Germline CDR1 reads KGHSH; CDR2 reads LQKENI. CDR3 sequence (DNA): TGTGCCAGCTCACCGGATTTGAACACTGAAGCTTTCTTT. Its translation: CASSPDLNTEAFF.

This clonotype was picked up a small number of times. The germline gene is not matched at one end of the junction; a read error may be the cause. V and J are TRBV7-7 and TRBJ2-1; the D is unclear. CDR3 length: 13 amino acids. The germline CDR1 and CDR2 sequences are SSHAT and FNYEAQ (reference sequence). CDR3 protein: CASSLDRVNEQFF. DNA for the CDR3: TGTGCTAGCAGCTTAGACCGGGTCAATGAGCAGTTCTTC. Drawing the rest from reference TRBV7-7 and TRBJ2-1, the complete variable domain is GAGVSQSPRYKVTKRGQDVTLRCDPISSHATLYWYQQALGQGPEFLTYFNYEAQPDKSGLPSDRFSAERPEGSISTLTIQRTEQRDSAMYRCASSLDRVNEQFFGPGTRLTVL.

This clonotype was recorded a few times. The CDR3 here is CAIREPGGPYGYTF. The CDR3 bases are TGTGCCATCAGGGAGCCGGGAGGCCCCTATGGCTACACCTTC. V usage is TRBV10-3 and J usage is TRBJ1-2, with no clear D. From germline, CDR1 is ENHRY and CDR2 SYGVKD. Deletions cut 6 bases from V and 4 bases from J, with 15 bases between. This CDR3 comprises 14 residues.

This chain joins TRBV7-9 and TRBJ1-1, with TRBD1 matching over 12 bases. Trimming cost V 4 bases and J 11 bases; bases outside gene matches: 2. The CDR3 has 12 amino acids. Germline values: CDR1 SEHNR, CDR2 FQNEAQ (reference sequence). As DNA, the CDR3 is TGTGCCAGCAGCTGGGACAGGGGGCACGCTTTCTTT. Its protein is CASSWDRGHAFF.

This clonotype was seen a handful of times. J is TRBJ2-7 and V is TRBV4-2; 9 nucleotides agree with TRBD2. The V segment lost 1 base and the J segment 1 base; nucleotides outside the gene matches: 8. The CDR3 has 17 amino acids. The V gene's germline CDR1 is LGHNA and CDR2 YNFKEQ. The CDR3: CASSQVLRTSASYEQYF. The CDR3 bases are TGTGCCAGCAGCCAAGTACTCAGGACTAGCGCTTCCTACGAGCAGTACTTC.

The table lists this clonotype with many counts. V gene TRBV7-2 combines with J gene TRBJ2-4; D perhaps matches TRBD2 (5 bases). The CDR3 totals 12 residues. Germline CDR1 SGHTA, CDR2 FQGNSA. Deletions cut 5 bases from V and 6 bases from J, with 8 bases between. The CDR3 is CASSLGLNIQYF. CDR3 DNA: TGTGCCAGCAGCCTCGGACTAAACATTCAGTACTTC.